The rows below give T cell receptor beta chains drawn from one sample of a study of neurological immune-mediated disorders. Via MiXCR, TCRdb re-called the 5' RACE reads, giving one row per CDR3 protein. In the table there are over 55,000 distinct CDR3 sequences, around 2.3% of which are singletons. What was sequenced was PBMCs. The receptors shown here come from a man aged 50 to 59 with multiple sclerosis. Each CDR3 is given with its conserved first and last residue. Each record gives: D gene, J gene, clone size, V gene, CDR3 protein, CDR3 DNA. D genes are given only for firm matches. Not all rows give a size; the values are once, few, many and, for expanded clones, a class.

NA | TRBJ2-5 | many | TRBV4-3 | CASSTGRQETQYF | TGCGCCAGCAGCACCGGACGGCAAGAGACCCAGTACTTC
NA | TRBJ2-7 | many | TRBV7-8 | CASSTRTETYEQYF | TGTGCCAGCAGCACCCGGACAGAGACCTACGAGCAGTACTTC
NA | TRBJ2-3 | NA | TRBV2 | CASSAGRSTDTQYF | TGTGCCAGCAGTGCGGGCCGGAGCACAGATACGCAGTATTTT
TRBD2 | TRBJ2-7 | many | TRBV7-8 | CASSRLIAGQTYEQYF | TGTGCCAGCAGCCGGTTGATAGCGGGTCAAACCTACGAGCAGTACTTC
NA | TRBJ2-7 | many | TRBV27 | CASSLSRAVPYEQYF | TGTGCCAGCAGTTTATCGCGTGCAGTGCCCTACGAGCAGTACTTC
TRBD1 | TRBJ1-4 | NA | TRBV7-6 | CASSFQGASNEKLFF | TGTGCCAGCAGCTTTCAGGGGGCGTCTAATGAAAAACTGTTTTTT
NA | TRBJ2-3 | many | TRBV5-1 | CASSLEGAQYF | TGCGCCAGCAGCTTGGAAGGGGCGCAGTATTTT
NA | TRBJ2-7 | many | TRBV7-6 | CASSQEQGGTYEQYF | TGTGCCAGCAGCCAGGAGCAGGGGGGGACCTACGAGCAGTACTTC
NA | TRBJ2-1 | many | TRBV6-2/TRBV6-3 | CASSHAGTGPFF | TGTGCCAGCAGCCACGCGGGGACTGGACCGTTCTTC
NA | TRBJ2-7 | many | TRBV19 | CASSLRDGLYEQYF | TGTGCCAGTAGTCTCCGGGACGGCCTCTACGAGCAGTACTTC
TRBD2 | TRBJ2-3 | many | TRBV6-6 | CASSPAGGTDTQYF | TGTGCCAGCAGCCCAGCGGGGGGGACAGATACGCAGTATTTT
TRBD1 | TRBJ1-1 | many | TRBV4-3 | CASKQTGVNTEAFF | TGCGCCAGCAAACAGACAGGGGTAAACACTGAAGCTTTCTTT
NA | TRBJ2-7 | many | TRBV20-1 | CSASEILAHEQYF | TGCAGTGCCTCAGAGATCCTAGCACACGAGCAGTACTTC
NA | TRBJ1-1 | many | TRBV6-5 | CASWRRGTNTEAFF | TGTGCCAGTTGGAGGAGGGGAACGAACACTGAAGCTTTCTTT
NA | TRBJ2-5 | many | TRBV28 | CATNPPRRETQYF | TGTGCCACCAACCCCCCGCGGCGGGAGACCCAGTACTTC
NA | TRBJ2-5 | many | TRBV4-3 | CASSKNRGPRETQYF | TGCGCCAGCAGCAAAAACCGGGGGCCACGGGAGACCCAGTACTTC
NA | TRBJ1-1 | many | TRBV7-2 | CASSLGNHRNTEAFF | TGTGCCAGCAGCTTAGGAAATCACAGGAACACTGAAGCTTTCTTT
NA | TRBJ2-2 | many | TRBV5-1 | CASSFGQGPTGELFF | TGCGCCAGCAGCTTTGGGCAGGGGCCAACCGGGGAGCTGTTTTTT
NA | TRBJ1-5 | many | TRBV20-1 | CSARDHQHGNQPQHF | TGCAGTGCTAGAGATCACCAACACGGAAATCAGCCCCAGCATTTT
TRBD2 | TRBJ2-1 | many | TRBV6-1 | CASSWTSGGYNEQFF | TGTGCCAGCAGTTGGACTAGCGGGGGCTACAATGAGCAGTTCTTC
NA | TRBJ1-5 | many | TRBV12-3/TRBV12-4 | CASSPRDSNQPQHF | TGTGCCAGCAGTCCCCGAGATAGCAATCAGCCCCAGCATTTT
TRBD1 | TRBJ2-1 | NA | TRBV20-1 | CSVPGQGNNEQFF | TGCAGTGTTCCGGGACAGGGAAACAATGAGCAGTTCTTC
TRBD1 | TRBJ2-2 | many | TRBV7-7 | CAIGGTGGPGELFF | TGTGCCATCGGCGGGACAGGGGGCCCCGGGGAGCTGTTTTTT
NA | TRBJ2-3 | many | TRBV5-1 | CASSLKPAGMGDTQYF | TGCGCCAGCAGCCTAAAACCGGCGGGCATGGGAGATACGCAGTATTTT
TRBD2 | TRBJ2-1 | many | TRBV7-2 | CASSNGGRAYEQFF | TGTGCCAGCAGCAACGGGGGGAGGGCGTATGAGCAGTTCTTC
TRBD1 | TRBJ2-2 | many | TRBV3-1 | CASSLGTGTAGELFF | TGTGCCAGCAGCCTCGGGACAGGCACCGCCGGGGAGCTGTTTTTT
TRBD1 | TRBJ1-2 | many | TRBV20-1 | CSARFPGQGYYGYTF | TGCAGTGCTAGATTCCCCGGACAGGGTTACTATGGCTACACCTTC
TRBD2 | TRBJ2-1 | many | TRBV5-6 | CASSRLAVYEQFF | TGTGCCAGCAGTCGACTAGCGGTGTATGAGCAGTTCTTC
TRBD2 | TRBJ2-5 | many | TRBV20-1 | CSASRGTREETQYF | TGCAGTGCTAGTAGGGGGACTAGGGAAGAGACCCAGTACTTC
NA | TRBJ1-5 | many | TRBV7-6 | CASSSTGNQPQHF | TGTGCCAGCAGCTCAACAGGGAATCAGCCCCAGCATTTT
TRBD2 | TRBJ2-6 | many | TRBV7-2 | CASSLTGGGSYSGANVLTF | TGTGCCAGCAGCTTAACCGGCGGGGGGTCGTACTCTGGGGCCAACGTCCTGACTTTC
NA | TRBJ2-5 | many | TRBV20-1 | CSARDRVQTQYF | TGCAGTGCTAGAGATCGGGTCCAGACCCAGTACTTC
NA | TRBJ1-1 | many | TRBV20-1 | CSARDYWNTEAFF | TGCAGTGCTAGAGACTATTGGAACACTGAAGCTTTCTTT
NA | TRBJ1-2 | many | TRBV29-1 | CSVHSGGYTF | TGCAGCGTCCACAGTGGTGGCTACACCTTC
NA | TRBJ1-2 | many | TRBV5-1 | CASSSTGQYGYTF | TGCGCCAGCAGCTCAACTGGACAGTATGGCTACACCTTC